This T cell receptor beta chain was sequenced during a study of cytomegalovirus exposure and HLA in healthy donors. Trimming left V 2 bases short and J 5 bases short, with 10 bases between. The CDR3 is made up of 13 amino acids. CDR1 and CDR2 (germline): SEHNR, FQNEAQ (reference sequence). Among the roughly 120 subjects of the validation cohort, separate from the approximately 670-subject first cohort, were the donors. Only in-frame clones appear in the TCRdb table, and some are missing; sequencing was by immunoSEQ multiplex PCR. The profile covers over 150,000 clones, with 91% appearing a single time and around 2.7% taken by the ten largest. With regard to this clone: The antigen is undetermined.

Whole-study results and caveats: Associated with cytomegalovirus, according to the listing, were around 160 TCR beta chains. Most TCR sequences proved rare, with some public TCRs found in many donors. A few CMV-associated chains proved CMV antigen-specific in vitro.

This chain joins TRBV7-9 and TRBJ2-7; perhaps TRBD1 as D (5 bases). This TCR was sampled from a woman between 18 and 30 years old in good health and CMV-seropositive. The source material was PBMCs. CDR3 region: CASSLQTANEQYF. For the CDR3, the DNA is TGTGCCAGCAGCTTACAGACAGCCAACGAGCAGTACTTC.